This T cell receptor beta chain was sequenced in a study of T cells in Graves' hyperthyroidism and ophthalmopathy. Study context: Blood from the periphery was taken at initial diagnosis, before any treatment. Study-level points and caveats: The model's output predicted ophthalmopathy at a median of roughly 6 months prior to onset.

Fresh 10 ml peripheral blood yielded PBMCs. V lost 6 bases and J 7 bases, leaving 9 bases between the germline ends. The CDR3 totals 12 residues. Germline CDR1 MDHEN, CDR2 SYDVKM. This clonotype was counted many times. Its specificity is unknown. Amplification of TCR beta CDR3 regions was performed using RNA transcripts as template. Using the HTBI primer set, a first-round RT-PCR was run on the TCR CDR3. TCRdb fed the multiplex PCR reads into MiXCR, producing one record per CDR3 protein. The sample lists 450,000 to 550,000 distinct CDR3 sequences; roughly a quarter were seen once. Material: blood. This TCR was recovered from a woman younger than 45 with Graves' ophthalmopathy. The chain links TRBV28 to TRBJ2-2; no clear D gene. CDR3 DNA sequence: TGTGCCAGCAGCCCCCAGAACGGGGAGCTGTTTTTT. As protein: CASSPQNGELFF. The complete variable domain, with remaining parts taken from reference TRBV28 and TRBJ2-2, reads DVKVTQSSRYLVKRTGEKVFLECVQDMDHENMFWYRQDPGLGLRLIYFSYDVKMKEKGDIPEGYSVSREKKERFSLILESASTNQTSMYLCASSPQNGELFFGEGSRLTVL.